Below, 10 T cell receptor beta chains from the same sample are listed, as sequenced in a study of a mutant IDH1 vaccine in newly diagnosed glioma. Time point noted: week 47, end of study. Alongside topical imiquimod, each dose of vaccine comprised 300 ug of mutant IDH1 20-mer peptide. Libraries were prepared by immunoSEQ multiplex PCR; TCRdb keeps only in-frame clonotypes and omits some of them. Among tens of thousands of clones, more than 80% were seen once, and the ten largest hold roughly 5.6%. These receptors have no identified antigens. The starting material was PBMCs, obtained from a glioma patient whose treatment included an IDH1 peptide vaccine. Receptor source: a man aged 40-50 years with glioma.

The rearrangement uses TRBV10-1 and TRBJ2-6, with 9 positions matching TRBD1. Germline CDR1 WNHNN, CDR2 SYGVQD (reference sequence). The CDR3 contains 16 residues. The V segment lost 6 bases and the J segment 1 base; nucleotides outside the gene matches: 4. CDR3 sequence reads: CASRGQGSSGANVLTF. For the CDR3, the DNA is TGCGCCAGCAGGGGACAGGGATCATCTGGGGCCAACGTCCTGACTTTC.

The chain uses TRBV18 and TRBJ2-1; weak D call: TRBD2 (6 bases). Germline V gene data show CDR1 as KGHSH and CDR2 as LQKENI. Deletions cut 1 base from V and 4 bases from J, with 8 bases between. CDR3 length: 14 residues. CDR3 loop: CASSPLGTYNEQFF. As DNA, the CDR3 is TGTGCCAGCTCACCACTCGGGACTTACAATGAGCAGTTCTTC.

The chain recombines TRBV19 with TRBJ2-3; tentative D call: TRBD1 (7 bases). CDR3 size: 16 residues. CDR1 LNHDA and CDR2 SQIVND come from the germline V gene (reference sequence). With 1 base removed from V and 1 base from J, the gap between germline ends came to 12 bases. CDR3 amino acids: CASSIVPRGGTDTQYF. The CDR3 bases are TGTGCCAGTAGTATAGTCCCCAGGGGGGGCACAGATACGCAGTATTTT.

The chain joins TRBV7-9 to TRBJ2-3; a weak D match, TRBD2 (7 bases). This CDR3 region has 16 residues. V was pared by 5 bases and J by 5 bases, with 20 bases between. Germline CDR1 is SEHNR and CDR2 is FQNEAQ (reference sequence). CDR3 sequence reads: CASSPRGGGPGDTQYF. The CDR3 DNA reads TGTGCCAGCAGCCCCAGAGGGGGGGGGCCTGGAGATACGCAGTATTTT. The full variable domain, with the rest looked up from reference TRBV7-9 and TRBJ2-3, is DTGVSQNPRHKITKRGQNVTFRCDPISEHNRLYWYRQTLGQGPEFLTYFQNEAQLEKSRLLSDRFSAERPKGSFSTLEIQRTEQGDSAMYLCASSPRGGGPGDTQYFGPGTRLTVL.

There are a few counts of this clone. The chain uses TRBV7-9 and TRBJ1-1; D uncertain. This CDR3 has 14 residues. The germline V gene encodes CDR1 SEHNR and CDR2 FQNEAQ (reference sequence). The V and J ends lost 1 base and 1 base respectively, with 7 bases between them. The CDR3 nucleotides are TGTGCCAGCAGCTTAGGCGGCAGGAACACTGAAGCTTTCTTT. Translation: CASSLGGRNTEAFF.

The gene calls are TRBV7-2 and TRBJ2-7, with D uncertain. The CDR3 length is 14 residues. Trimming stripped 5 bases from V and 4 bases from J, with 15 bases between. Looked up from germline, CDR1 is SGHTA and CDR2 is FQGNSA. CDR3 sequence: CASSPPGPLYEQYF. The CDR3, as DNA: TGTGCCAGCAGCCCACCAGGACCTCTTTACGAGCAGTACTTC. Full variable domain (outside the CDR3, taken from reference TRBV7-2 and TRBJ2-7): GAGVSQSPSNKVTEKGKDVELRCDPISGHTALYWYRQSLGQGLEFLIYFQGNSAPDKSGLPSDRFSAERTGGSVSTLTIQRTQQEDSAVYLCASSPPGPLYEQYFGPGTRLTVT.

With respect to this clone: This CDR3 is also generated by other DNA sequences in the sample. The CDR3: CASSVTDSNQPQHF. The CDR3 DNA is TGTGCCAGCAGTGTAACGGATAGCAATCAGCCCCAGCATTTT. V and J are TRBV6-1 and TRBJ1-5; D is unresolved. CDR1 MNHNS and CDR2 SASEGT come from the germline V gene. The CDR3 is 14 residues long. Trimming took off 4 bases at V and 0 bases at J, with 7 bases between the two ends.

The chain recombines TRBV11-2 with TRBJ2-3, with D unclear. Between the trimmed V and J ends, which lost 7 bases and 1 base, there was a span of 9 bases. The germline gives CDR1 SGHAT, CDR2 FQNNGV. The CDR3 is made up of 13 amino acids. The CDR3 sequence: CASTNPRTDTQYF. The CDR3 region has the DNA TGTGCCAGCACCAATCCCCGCACAGATACGCAGTATTTT.

The chain couples TRBV30 to TRBJ2-7, with a tentative D call TRBD2 (5 bases). Germline lookup yields CDR1 GTSNPN and CDR2 SVGIG (reference sequence). Between the trimmed V and J ends, which lost 4 bases and 5 bases, there was a span of 15 bases. The CDR3 totals 13 residues. CDR3 amino acids: CAWTRNYGDEQYF. DNA for the CDR3: TGTGCCTGGACCCGGAACTACGGGGACGAGCAGTACTTC.

The rearrangement uses TRBV28 and TRBJ2-7; no firm D call. The CDR3 is made up of 13 amino acids. V gave up 1 base and J gave up 2 bases, with 6 bases separating them. The germline V gene encodes CDR1 MDHEN and CDR2 SYDVKM. CDR3 nucleotides: TGTGCCAGCAGTTTATTAGGGCCCTACGAGCAGTACTTC. Its protein is CASSLLGPYEQYF.